The subject of this entry is one T cell receptor beta chain. From germline, CDR1 is SNHLY and CDR2 FYNNEI. The germline V and J ends were trimmed by 6 bases and 4 bases, with 15 bases remaining between them. This CDR3 is built from 14 residues. This sample stems from a study of blood T cell repertoires in COVID-19. Assay used: immunoSEQ multiplex PCR; TCRdb lists only in-frame clones, some missing. The profile covers about 170,000 clones, with over 70% appearing a single time and less than 20% taken by the ten largest. Input material: peripheral blood. V gene TRBV2 combines with J gene TRBJ1-1, with a weak D call TRBD1 (5 bases). The receptor was isolated from a woman in her 70s who had recovered from COVID-19. For the CDR3, the DNA is TGTGCCAGCAGCGTGGCCCGGAGGGGCACTGAAGCTTTCTTT. Amino acid sequence: CASSVARRGTEAFF.